The T cell receptor beta chain described here comes from a study of glioma-infiltrating T cells. Study findings and constraints: Very few CDR3 sequences were shared between tissue and blood. Non-neoplastic patients had below-expected tissue-blood divergence, while all gliomas exceeded expectation.

Amplification of TCR alpha and beta CDR3 regions from RNA used iRepertoire nested multiplex PCR. Each CDR3 protein is one row after TCRdb ran MiXCR on the multiplex PCR reads. The sample lists approximately 190,000 distinct CDR3 sequences; roughly a third were seen once. The CDR3 extends over 14 amino acids. Germline V gene data show CDR1 as SGHRS and CDR2 as YFSETQ. V was shortened by 5 bases and J by 5 bases, with 17 bases between the two germline ends. Only a few counts were recorded for this clonotype. Its specificity is unknown. The chain joins TRBV5-1 to TRBJ2-7, with D perhaps matching TRBD1 or TRBD2 (6 bases each). The sequencing input was glioma tissue, nonneoplastic brain tissue, or PBMCs (not recorded which). The sequence was obtained from a human donor with low-grade glioma or glioblastoma, undergoing nonglioma brain surgery, or in good health (not recorded which). The CDR3 here is CASRVGGAGDEQYF. CDR3 coding DNA: TGCGCCAGCAGAGTGGGGGGCGCTGGCGACGAGCAGTACTTC.